This T cell receptor beta chain was recovered during a study of vaccination and CD4 T cells after COVID-19. Described treatment: roughly 11-day PBMC culture with coronavirus spike peptide pools or control peptides (ViraFEST assay). An Oncomine TCR Beta short-read assay was used to sequence the DNA from cultured CD4+ T cells. TCRdb re-analysed the PCR reads in MiXCR, keeping a single row per CDR3 protein. The sample lists 13,000 or so distinct CDR3 sequences, around 44% occurring once. This clonotype has a handful of counts. The antigen is undetermined. V shed 5 bases, J shed 1 base, and the junction held 10 bases outside the gene matches. The CDR3 loop spans 16 amino acids. Germline V lookup: CDR1 DFQATT, CDR2 SNEGSKA (reference sequence).

The sample taken for sequencing was CD4+ T cells from blood, cultured in vitro. The chain recombines TRBV20-1 with TRBJ1-5, with 8 bases fitting TRBD1. The source of this sequence is a human donor who had recovered from COVID-19. The CDR3 here is CSAHPGGEGSNQPQHF. As DNA, the CDR3 is TGCAGTGCTCACCCAGGGGGCGAGGGAAGCAATCAGCCCCAGCATTTT.